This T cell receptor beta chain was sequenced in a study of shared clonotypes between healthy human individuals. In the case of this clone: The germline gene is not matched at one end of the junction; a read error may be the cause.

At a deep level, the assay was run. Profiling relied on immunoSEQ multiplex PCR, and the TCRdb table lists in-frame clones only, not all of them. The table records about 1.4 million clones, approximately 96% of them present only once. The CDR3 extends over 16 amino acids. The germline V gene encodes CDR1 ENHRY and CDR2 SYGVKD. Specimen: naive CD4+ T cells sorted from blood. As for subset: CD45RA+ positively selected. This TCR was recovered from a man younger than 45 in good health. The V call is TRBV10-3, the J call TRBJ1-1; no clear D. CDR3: CASSESLGVLNTEAFF. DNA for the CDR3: TGTGCCAGCAGTGAATCCCTCGGTGTTTTGAACACTGAAGCTTTCTTT.